The T cell receptor (beta chain) described here comes from a study of molecular identifiers for immune sequencing clone quantification. Study-level information: For replicates, RNA isolated from roughly 20,000 or 100,000 naive CD8 cells was divided into five portions, of which four were sequenced. The study's findings and limits: Spiked Jurkat TCR RNA equivalent to one cell reportedly surfaced among approximately 1.1 million naive cells.

A CD8+CD4-CCR7+CD45RA+ gate was used to sort naive CD8 T cells. TCRdb independently ran MiXCR on the PCR reads; one entry per CDR3 protein. Of about 640,000 distinct CDR3 sequences detected, just under 20% appear once; the ten largest clones hold 0.75% to 0.95%. The sample holds many counts of this clonotype. Its antigen is as yet unknown. In germline, CDR1 is SGHRS, CDR2 YFSETQ. The CDR3 spans 15 residues. Trimming took off 1 base at V and 4 bases at J, with 15 bases between the two ends. The receptor was isolated from a human donor in good health. Some libraries in this study had Jurkat cell RNA spiked in. The V and J genes are TRBV5-1 and TRBJ2-7; D may be TRBD1 (6 bases). Sequencing was performed on naive CD8+ T cells from blood, with Jurkat cell RNA spiked in. Subset described: FACS-sorted CD8+CD4-CCR7+CD45RA+ naive T cells. CDR3 sequence reads: CASSLYGGQLYEQYF. The CDR3 DNA sequence: TGCGCCAGCAGCTTGTATGGGGGCCAATTATACGAGCAGTACTTC.